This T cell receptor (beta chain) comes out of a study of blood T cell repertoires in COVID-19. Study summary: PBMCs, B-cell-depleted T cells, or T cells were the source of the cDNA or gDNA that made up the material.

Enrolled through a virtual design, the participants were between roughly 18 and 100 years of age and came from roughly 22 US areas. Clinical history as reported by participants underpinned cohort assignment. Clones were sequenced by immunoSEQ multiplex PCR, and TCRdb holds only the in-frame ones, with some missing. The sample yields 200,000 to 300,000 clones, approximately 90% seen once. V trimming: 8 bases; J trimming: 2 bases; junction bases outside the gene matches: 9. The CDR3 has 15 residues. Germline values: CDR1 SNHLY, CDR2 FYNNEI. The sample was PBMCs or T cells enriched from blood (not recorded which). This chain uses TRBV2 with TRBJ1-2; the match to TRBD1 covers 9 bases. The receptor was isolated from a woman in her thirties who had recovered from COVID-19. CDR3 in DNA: TGTGCCAGCCGTGCCGGGACAGGGCCCAACTATGGCTACACCTTC. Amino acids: CASRAGTGPNYGYTF.